The clone carrying this T cell receptor (beta chain) was observed a few times. Antigen: not known. The entry originates in a study of cytomegalovirus exposure and HLA in healthy donors. Turning to the study itself: The same platform as the 650 to 700 first-cohort repertoires was used for the 90 to 150 validation repertoires, a later analysis reported. Broader study findings: Researchers counted around 180 TCR beta chains as cytomegalovirus-associated.

The table came from immunoSEQ multiplex PCR; TCRdb's copy has only in-frame clones and leaves some out. This table has over 150,000 clones, approximately 86% appearing once. The specimen was PBMCs. The receptor was derived from a woman between 18 and 29 years old in good health and CMV-seronegative.

CDR3 residues: CASSPRDTGDDGYTF. DNA for the CDR3: TGTGCCAGCTCACCACGTGACACGGGGGACGATGGCTACACCTTC. This sequence joins TRBV18 and TRBJ1-2, with a possible D match to TRBD1 (5 bases). The CDR3 has 15 amino acids. The germline V gene encodes CDR1 KGHSH and CDR2 LQKENI. Trimming took off 1 base at V and 6 bases at J, with 15 bases between the two ends.